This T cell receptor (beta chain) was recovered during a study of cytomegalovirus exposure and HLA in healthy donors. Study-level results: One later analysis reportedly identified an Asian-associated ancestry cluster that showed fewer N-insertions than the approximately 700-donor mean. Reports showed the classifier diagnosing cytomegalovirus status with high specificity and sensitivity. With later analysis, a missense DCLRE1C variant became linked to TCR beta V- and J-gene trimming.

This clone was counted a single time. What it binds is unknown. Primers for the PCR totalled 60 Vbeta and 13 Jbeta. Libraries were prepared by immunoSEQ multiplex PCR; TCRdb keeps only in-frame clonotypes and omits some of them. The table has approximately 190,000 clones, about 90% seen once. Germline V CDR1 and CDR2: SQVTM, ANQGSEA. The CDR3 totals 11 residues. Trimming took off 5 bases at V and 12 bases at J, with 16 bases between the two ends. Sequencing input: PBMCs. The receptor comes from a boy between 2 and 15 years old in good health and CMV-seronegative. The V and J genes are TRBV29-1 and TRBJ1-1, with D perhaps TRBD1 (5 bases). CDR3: CSVLGQTRSFF. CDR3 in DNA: TGCAGCGTTCTAGGACAAACAAGGTCTTTCTTT.